The 4 T cell receptor beta chains presented below share a single source sample, sequenced in a study of cytomegalovirus exposure and HLA in healthy donors. 13 Jbeta primers and 60 Vbeta primers were used for the PCR. TCRdb's table, derived via immunoSEQ multiplex PCR, lists solely in-frame clones and lacks some. There are about 150,000 clones in the sample; 70% occur only once, and about 2% lies in the top ten. Sequenced sample: PBMCs. These receptors were taken from an older woman in good health and CMV-seropositive.

The V gene is TRBV12-1, the J gene TRBJ1-2. TRBV12-1 is listed as a pseudogene. The CDR3 loop spans 17 amino acids. The CDR3 region has the DNA TGTGCCAGCAGCTTTTTCTTTAGAGGGTATCGCGTGTATGGCTACACCTTC. This translates into CASSFFFRGYRVYGYTF.

The chain joins TRBV2 to TRBJ1-5; TRBD1 matches 8 bases. Germline V lookup: CDR1 SNHLY, CDR2 FYNNEI. The CDR3 has 15 residues. With 6 bases clipped from V and 6 bases from J, the junction kept 10 bases outside the gene matches. The CDR3 loop reads CASRVGTGLGQPQHF. CDR3 nucleotide sequence: TGTGCCAGCAGAGTCGGGACAGGCTTGGGTCAGCCCCAGCATTTT.

This chain uses TRBV5-1 with TRBJ2-5; maybe TRBD1 (5 bases). Germline assignment: CDR1 SGHRS and CDR2 YFSETQ. Trimming left V 1 base short and J 12 bases short, with 10 bases between. This CDR3 contains 11 residues. The CDR3 sequence: CASSLQTVKYF. CDR3 sequence (DNA): TGCGCCAGCAGCTTGCAGACAGTTAAGTACTTC.

Here the CDR3 DNA reads TGCGCCAGCAGCTTTGGGGAGGGCGCCTATGGCTACACCTTC. Translated: CASSFGEGAYGYTF. The chain uses TRBV5-1 and TRBJ1-2; D is uncertain. Between the trimmed V and J ends, which lost 2 bases and 4 bases, there was a span of 12 bases. The CDR3 sequence is 14 residues long. In germline, CDR1 is SGHRS, CDR2 YFSETQ. Supplemented by reference TRBV5-1 and TRBJ1-2, the full variable domain reads KAGVTQTPRYLIKTRGQQVTLSCSPISGHRSVSWYQQTPGQGLQFLFEYFSETQRNKGNFPGRFSGRQFSNSRSEMNVSTLELGDSALYLCASSFGEGAYGYTFGSGTRLTVV.